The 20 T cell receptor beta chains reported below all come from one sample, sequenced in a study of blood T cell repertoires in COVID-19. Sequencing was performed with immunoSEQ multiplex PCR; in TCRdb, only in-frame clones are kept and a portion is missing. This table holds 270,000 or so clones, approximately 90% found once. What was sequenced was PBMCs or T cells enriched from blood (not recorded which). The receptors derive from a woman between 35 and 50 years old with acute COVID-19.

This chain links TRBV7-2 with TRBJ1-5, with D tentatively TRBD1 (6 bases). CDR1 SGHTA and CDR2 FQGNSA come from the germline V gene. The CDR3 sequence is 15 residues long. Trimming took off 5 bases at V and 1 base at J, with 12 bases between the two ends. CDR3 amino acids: CASSRGGRSNQPQHF. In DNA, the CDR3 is TGTGCCAGCAGCAGGGGGGGCCGGAGCAATCAGCCCCAGCATTTT.

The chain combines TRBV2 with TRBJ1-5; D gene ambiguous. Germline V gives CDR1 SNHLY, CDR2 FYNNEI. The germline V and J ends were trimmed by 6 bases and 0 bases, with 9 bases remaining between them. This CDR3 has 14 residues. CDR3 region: CASSVSYSNQPQHF. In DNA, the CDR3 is TGTGCCAGCAGCGTCAGTTATAGCAATCAGCCCCAGCATTTT.

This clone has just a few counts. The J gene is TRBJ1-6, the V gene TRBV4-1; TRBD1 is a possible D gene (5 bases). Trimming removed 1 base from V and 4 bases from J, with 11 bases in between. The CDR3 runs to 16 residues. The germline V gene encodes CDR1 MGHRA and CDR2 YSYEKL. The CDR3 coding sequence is TGCGCCAGCAGCCAAGCAACCCAGGGTTATAATTCACCCCTCCACTTT. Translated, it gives CASSQATQGYNSPLHF.

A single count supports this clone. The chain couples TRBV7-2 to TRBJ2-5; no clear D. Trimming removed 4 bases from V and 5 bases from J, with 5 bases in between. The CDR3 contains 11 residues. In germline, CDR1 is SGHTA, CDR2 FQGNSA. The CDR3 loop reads CASSSKETQYF. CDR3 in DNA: TGTGCCAGCAGCTCTAAGGAGACCCAGTACTTC.

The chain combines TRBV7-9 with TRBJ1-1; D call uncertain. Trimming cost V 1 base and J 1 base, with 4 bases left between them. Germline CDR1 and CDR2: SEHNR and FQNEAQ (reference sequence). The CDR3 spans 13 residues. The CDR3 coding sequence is TGTGCCAGCAGCTTAGGGGCGAACACTGAAGCTTTCTTT. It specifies CASSLGANTEAFF.

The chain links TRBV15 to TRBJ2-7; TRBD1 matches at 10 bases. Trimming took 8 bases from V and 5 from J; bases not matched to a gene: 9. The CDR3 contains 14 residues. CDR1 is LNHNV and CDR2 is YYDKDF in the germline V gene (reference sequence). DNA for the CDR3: TGTGCCACCGCAAGGGGACAGGGGATCGACGAGCAGTACTTC. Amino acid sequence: CATARGQGIDEQYF.

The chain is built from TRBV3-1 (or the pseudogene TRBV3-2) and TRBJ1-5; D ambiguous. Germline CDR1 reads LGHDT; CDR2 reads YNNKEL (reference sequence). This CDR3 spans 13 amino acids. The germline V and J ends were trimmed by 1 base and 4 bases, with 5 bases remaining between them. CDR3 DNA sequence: TGTGCCAGCAGCCAAGGGAGAAATCAGCCCCAGCATTTT. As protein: CASSQGRNQPQHF.

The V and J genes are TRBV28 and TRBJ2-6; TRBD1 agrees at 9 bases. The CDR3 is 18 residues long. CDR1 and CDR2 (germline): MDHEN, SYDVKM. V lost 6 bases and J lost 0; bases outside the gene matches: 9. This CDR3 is CASSLGGQGSSGANVLTF. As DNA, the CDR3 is TGTGCCAGCAGCCTGGGGGGACAGGGCAGCTCTGGGGCCAACGTCCTGACTTTC.

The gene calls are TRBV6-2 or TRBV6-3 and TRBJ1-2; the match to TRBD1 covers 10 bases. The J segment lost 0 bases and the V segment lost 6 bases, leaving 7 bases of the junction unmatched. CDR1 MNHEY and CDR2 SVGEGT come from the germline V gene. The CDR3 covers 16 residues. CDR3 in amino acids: CASSVRDRGANYGYTF. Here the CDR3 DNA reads TGTGCCAGCAGCGTCCGGGACAGGGGCGCTAACTATGGCTACACCTTC.

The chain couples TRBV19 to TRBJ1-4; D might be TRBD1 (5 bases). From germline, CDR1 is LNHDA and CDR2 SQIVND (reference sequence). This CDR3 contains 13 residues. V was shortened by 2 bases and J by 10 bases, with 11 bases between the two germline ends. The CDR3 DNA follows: TGTGCCAGTAGTATACAGGGAGGAGGAAAACTGTTTTTT. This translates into CASSIQGGGKLFF. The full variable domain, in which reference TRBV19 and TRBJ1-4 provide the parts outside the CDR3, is DGGITQSPKYLFRKEGQNVTLSCEQNLNHDAMYWYRQDPGQGLRLIYYSQIVNDFQKGDIAEGYSVSREKKESFPLTVTSAQKNPTAFYLCASSIQGGGKLFFGSGTQLSVL.

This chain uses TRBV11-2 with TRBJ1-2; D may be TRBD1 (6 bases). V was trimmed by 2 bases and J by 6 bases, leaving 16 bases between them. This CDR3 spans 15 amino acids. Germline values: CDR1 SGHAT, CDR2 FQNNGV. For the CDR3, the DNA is TGTGCCAGCAGCTTAAGGGGGTCCGGGTTCGATGGCTACACCTTC. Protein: CASSLRGSGFDGYTF.

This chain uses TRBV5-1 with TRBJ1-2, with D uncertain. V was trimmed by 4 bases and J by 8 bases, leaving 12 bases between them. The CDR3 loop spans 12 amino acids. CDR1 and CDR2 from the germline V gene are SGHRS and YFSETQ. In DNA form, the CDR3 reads TGCGCCAGCAGCCCCCGGGGTGGCGGCTACACCTTC. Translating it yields CASSPRGGGYTF.

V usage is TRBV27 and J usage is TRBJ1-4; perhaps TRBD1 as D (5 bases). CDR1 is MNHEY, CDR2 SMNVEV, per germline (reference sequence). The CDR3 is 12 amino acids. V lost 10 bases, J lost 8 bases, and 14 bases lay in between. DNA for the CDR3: TGTGCCACCCGGGGGGGGGACGAAAAACTGTTTTTT. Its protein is CATRGGDEKLFF.

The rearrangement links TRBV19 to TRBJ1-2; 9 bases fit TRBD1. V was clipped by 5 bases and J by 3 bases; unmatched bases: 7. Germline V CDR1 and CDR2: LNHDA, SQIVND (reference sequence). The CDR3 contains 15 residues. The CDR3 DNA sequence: TGTGCCAGTAGTGATCCGGGACAGGGTCACTATGGCTACACCTTC. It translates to CASSDPGQGHYGYTF.

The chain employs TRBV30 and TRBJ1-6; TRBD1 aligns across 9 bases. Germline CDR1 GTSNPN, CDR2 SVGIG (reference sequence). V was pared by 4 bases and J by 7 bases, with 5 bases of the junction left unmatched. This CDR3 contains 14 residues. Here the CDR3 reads CAWTLGTGNSPLHF. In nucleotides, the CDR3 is TGTGCCTGGACCCTCGGGACAGGGAATTCACCCCTCCACTTT.

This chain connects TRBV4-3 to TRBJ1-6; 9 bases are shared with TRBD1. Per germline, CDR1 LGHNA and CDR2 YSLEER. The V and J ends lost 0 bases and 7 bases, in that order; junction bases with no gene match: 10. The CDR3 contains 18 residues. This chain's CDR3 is CASSQEPHRGRANSPLHF. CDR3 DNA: TGCGCCAGCAGCCAAGAGCCTCACAGGGGGCGGGCGAATTCACCCCTCCACTTT.

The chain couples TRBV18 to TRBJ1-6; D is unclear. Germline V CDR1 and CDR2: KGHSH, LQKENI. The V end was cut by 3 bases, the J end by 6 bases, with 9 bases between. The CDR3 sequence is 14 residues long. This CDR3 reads CASSPADVNSPLHF. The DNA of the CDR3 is TGTGCCAGCTCACCGGCAGATGTTAATTCACCCCTCCACTTT.

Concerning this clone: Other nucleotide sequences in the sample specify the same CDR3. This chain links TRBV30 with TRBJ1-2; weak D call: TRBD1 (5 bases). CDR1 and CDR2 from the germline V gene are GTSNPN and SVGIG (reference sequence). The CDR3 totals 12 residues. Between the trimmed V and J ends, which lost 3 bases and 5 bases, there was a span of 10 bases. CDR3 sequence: CAWSGGGYGYTF. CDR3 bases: TGTGCCTGGAGCGGGGGGGGATATGGCTACACCTTC.

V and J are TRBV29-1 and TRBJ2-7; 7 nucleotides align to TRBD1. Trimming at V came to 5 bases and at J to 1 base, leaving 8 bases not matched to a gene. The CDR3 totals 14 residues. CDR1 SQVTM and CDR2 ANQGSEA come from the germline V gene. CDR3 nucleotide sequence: TGCAGCGTTACCGGGACAGCAGATTCCTACGAGCAGTACTTC. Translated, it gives CSVTGTADSYEQYF.

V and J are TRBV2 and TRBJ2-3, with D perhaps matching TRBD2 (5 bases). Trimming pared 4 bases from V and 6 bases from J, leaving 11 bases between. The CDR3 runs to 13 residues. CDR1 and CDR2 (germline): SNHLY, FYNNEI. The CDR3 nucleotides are TGTGCCAGCAGTGCTGAGGGAGAGGATACGCAGTATTTT. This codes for CASSAEGEDTQYF.